A single sample gave rise to the 20 T cell receptor beta chains below, sequenced in a study of blood T cell repertoires in COVID-19. Only in-frame clones appear in the TCRdb table, and some are missing; sequencing was by immunoSEQ multiplex PCR. The table shows roughly 80,000 clones, with about 88% occurring only once. The material sequenced was peripheral blood. The receptors were gathered from a woman of 80 years or more with acute or convalescent COVID-19.

This rearrangement joins TRBV29-1 to TRBJ2-7; 7 nucleotides match TRBD2. The CDR3 totals 13 residues. Germline trimming cut 5 bases from V and 5 bases from J; bases unmatched to any gene: 9. From germline, CDR1 is SQVTM and CDR2 ANQGSEA. DNA of the CDR3: TGCAGCGTTTCGGGGGGAGGTGGGGACGAGCAGTACTTC. Encoded protein: CSVSGGGGDEQYF.

The rearrangement uses TRBV30 and TRBJ1-3, with D possibly TRBD1 on 6 matching bases. Deletions cut 2 bases from V and 4 bases from J, with 15 bases between. Germline values: CDR1 GTSNPN, CDR2 SVGIG (reference sequence). The CDR3 runs to 15 residues. The CDR3 spells CAWSTRGASGNTIYF. The CDR3 DNA is TGTGCCTGGAGTACTCGGGGGGCATCGGGAAACACCATATATTTT.

V is TRBV18 and J is TRBJ1-1; the match to TRBD1 covers 9 bases. CDR3 length equals 15 residues. Germline CDR1 KGHSH, CDR2 LQKENI. V lost 2 bases, J lost 3 bases, and 4 bases stayed unmatched. CDR3 amino acids: CASSPFRDRDTEAFF. CDR3 in DNA: TGTGCCAGCTCACCATTCCGGGACAGGGACACTGAAGCTTTCTTT.

In DNA form, the CDR3 reads TGTGCCAGCAGCCACGACAGGACCCAAGAGACCCAGTACTTC. Translated: CASSHDRTQETQYF. The rearrangement links TRBV28 to TRBJ2-5; the D gene is possibly TRBD1 (6 bases). The CDR3 consists of 14 residues. Germline CDR1 reads MDHEN; CDR2 reads SYDVKM. V dropped 6 bases and J dropped 1 base, with 12 bases sitting between them.

V is TRBV30 and J is TRBJ1-6, with 9 bases identical to TRBD1. The CDR3 extends over 14 amino acids. After removal of 5 bases from V and 7 bases from J, the junction contained 6 bases not matched to a gene. Germline-derived CDR1 and CDR2 are GTSNPN and SVGIG (reference sequence). The CDR3 DNA is TGTGCCTGGGGGACAGGGATAGAGAATTCACCCCTCCACTTT. This gives the protein CAWGTGIENSPLHF.

CDR3 sequence reads: CASTTGTSAVTQYF. The DNA for the CDR3 is TGTGCCAGCACCACCGGGACTAGCGCGGTGACCCAGTACTTC. This chain joins TRBV3-1 (or the pseudogene TRBV3-2) and TRBJ2-5; 10 nucleotides align to TRBD2. Germline V lookup: CDR1 LGHDT, CDR2 YNNKEL (reference sequence). This CDR3 region has 14 residues. Unmatched junction bases numbered 9, after V lost 7 bases and J lost 7 bases.

The rearrangement uses TRBV5-1 and TRBJ1-1, with D perhaps TRBD1 (6 bases). Germline CDR1 SGHRS, CDR2 YFSETQ. The ends were cut back, 3 bases at V and 3 bases at J, with 15 bases in the middle. This CDR3 region has 15 residues. The CDR3 protein is CASSYYRAMDTEAFF. The CDR3, as DNA: TGCGCCAGCAGCTATTACAGGGCCATGGACACTGAAGCTTTCTTT.

The CDR3 region is CASRTSGNTGELFF. The CDR3 DNA reads TGTGCCAGCAGAACTAGCGGGAACACCGGGGAGCTGTTTTTT. This rearrangement joins TRBV6-5 to TRBJ2-2; 8 bases fit TRBD2. With 6 bases clipped from V and 1 base from J, the junction kept 1 base outside the gene matches. This CDR3 has 14 residues. Looked up from germline, CDR1 is MNHEY and CDR2 is SVGAGI.

This clone was observed a few times. The J gene is TRBJ1-6, the V gene TRBV30; 7 nucleotides line up with TRBD1. The CDR3 totals 15 residues. Looked up from germline, CDR1 is GTSNPN and CDR2 is SVGIG (reference sequence). J lost 7 bases, V lost 0 bases, and 6 bases had no gene match. CDR3 sequence (DNA): TGTGCCTGGAGTGTCCTAGGGGGCGCGAATTCACCCCTCCACTTT. Protein sequence: CAWSVLGGANSPLHF.

The chain's CDR3 is CASLQGGSNQPQHF. The CDR3 region has the DNA TGTGCCAGTTTGCAGGGGGGTAGCAATCAGCCCCAGCATTTT. The chain uses TRBV28 and TRBJ1-5, with 7 bases fitting TRBD1. Trimming cost V 9 bases and J 0 bases; bases outside gene matches: 5. The germline gives CDR1 MDHEN, CDR2 SYDVKM. The CDR3 consists of 14 residues. The entire variable domain, with the rest obtained from reference TRBV28 and TRBJ1-5, is as follows: DVKVTQSSRYLVKRTGEKVFLECVQDMDHENMFWYRQDPGLGLRLIYFSYDVKMKEKGDIPEGYSVSREKKERFSLILESASTNQTSMYLCASLQGGSNQPQHFGDGTRLSIL.

The V gene is TRBV13, the J gene TRBJ2-7, with 11 bases matching TRBD2. There are 18 residues in the CDR3. Germline assignment: CDR1 PRHDT and CDR2 FYEKMQ (reference sequence). After removal of 4 bases from V and 3 bases from J, the junction contained 14 bases not matched to a gene. The CDR3 nucleotides read TGTGCCAGCAGCTCCCTGACTAGCGGGAAAAGTCCATACTACGAGCAGTACTTC. It specifies CASSSLTSGKSPYYEQYF.

The chain has TRBV4-3 and TRBJ1-5, with D perhaps matching TRBD1 (5 bases). Trimming removed 3 bases from V and 6 bases from J, with 18 bases in between. CDR3 length equals 16 residues. From germline, CDR1 is LGHNA and CDR2 YSLEER. CDR3 nucleotides: TGCGCCAGCAGCCACGACGCCGTTCAGGGTGGTCAGCCCCAGCATTTT. It translates to CASSHDAVQGGQPQHF.

The J gene is TRBJ2-1, the V gene TRBV7-2; TRBD2 agrees at 13 bases. The V gene's germline CDR1 is SGHTA and CDR2 FQGNSA. The CDR3 consists of 22 residues. J gave up 0 bases and V 0 bases, and 14 bases lay outside the gene matches. The CDR3 coding sequence is TGTGCCAGCAGCTTAGCTTGGACTAGCGGGGGCCTACCTCCTAACTCCTACAATGAGCAGTTCTTC. The encoded protein is CASSLAWTSGGLPPNSYNEQFF.

This rearrangement joins TRBV28 to TRBJ1-4; the D is unclear. Germline V CDR1 and CDR2: MDHEN, SYDVKM. This CDR3 contains 12 residues. Trimming cost V 8 bases and J 4 bases, with 8 bases left between them. DNA of the CDR3: TGTGCCAGCGGTGGCCTTAATGAAAAACTGTTTTTT. Protein sequence: CASGGLNEKLFF.

This chain uses TRBV15 with TRBJ1-6, with TRBD1 as a possible D gene (6 bases). CDR3 length equals 18 residues. The V and J ends lost 5 bases and 6 bases respectively, with 23 bases between them. Germline-derived CDR1 and CDR2 are LNHNV and YYDKDF (reference sequence). The CDR3 reads CATSSRMGGAVSNSPLHF. The CDR3 nucleotides read TGTGCCACCAGCTCCCGGATGGGGGGGGCAGTTAGTAATTCACCCCTCCACTTT.

The genes are TRBV21-1 and TRBJ1-2. TRBV21-1 is a recognized pseudogene. The CDR3 runs 15 residues. The CDR3 sequence: CASSKERGANYGYTF. Here the CDR3 DNA reads TGTGCCAGCAGCAAAGAACGGGGAGCTAACTATGGCTACACCTTC.

This sequence joins TRBV29-1 and TRBJ1-3; 7 nucleotides align to TRBD1. The CDR3 is 13 amino acids. After removal of 7 bases from V and 1 base from J, the junction contained 4 bases not matched to a gene. Germline V gives CDR1 SQVTM, CDR2 ANQGSEA. This chain's CDR3 is CSAGTVSGNTIYF. As DNA, the CDR3 is TGCAGCGCTGGGACAGTTTCTGGAAACACCATATATTTT.

The sample holds one count of this clone. The chain carries TRBV5-1 and TRBJ1-5; D is undetermined. V was clipped by 10 bases and J by 3 bases, with 14 bases between them. The germline V gene has CDR1 SGHRS and CDR2 YFSETQ. The CDR3 is 13 residues long. CDR3 nucleotides: TGCGCCGGGGTGGACGGGGTCAATCAGCCCCAGCATTTT. Residues: CAGVDGVNQPQHF. Using reference TRBV5-1 and TRBJ1-5 for the parts outside the CDR3, the full variable domain is KAGVTQTPRYLIKTRGQQVTLSCSPISGHRSVSWYQQTPGQGLQFLFEYFSETQRNKGNFPGRFSGRQFSNSRSEMNVSTLELGDSALYLCAGVDGVNQPQHFGDGTRLSIL.

V usage is TRBV6-1 and J usage is TRBJ1-2; perhaps TRBD1 as D (5 bases). The CDR3 is made up of 14 amino acids. V gave up 3 bases and J gave up 4 bases, with 12 bases separating them. Germline loops: CDR1 MNHNS, CDR2 SASEGT. The CDR3 DNA reads as TGTGCCAGCAGTGACGTAACAGGAGTCTATGGCTACACCTTC. Protein sequence: CASSDVTGVYGYTF.

CDR3: CASSGSPRDNSYEQYF. The DNA for the CDR3 is TGTGCCAGCAGCGGATCTCCCCGGGACAACTCCTACGAGCAGTACTTC. This chain connects TRBV7-9 to TRBJ2-7, with D perhaps matching TRBD1 (6 bases). Trimming shortened V by 5 bases and J by 0 bases, and 17 bases separated the two germline ends. Germline-derived CDR1 and CDR2 are SEHNR and FQNEAQ (reference sequence). The CDR3 contains 16 residues.